This entry features one T cell receptor beta chain sequence. Its specific antigen is unknown. Base-call qualities are not available, and no considerably larger clone is one nucleotide away. The data originate from a study of blood T cell repertoires in COVID-19 (dated by TCRdb to about 2020). About the study as a whole: The collaborator samples originated in the United States, Italy and Spain and spanned the acute and convalescent phases of COVID-19. Subjects who had been exposed to COVID-19, were actively infected with it, or had recovered from it provided the deeply sampled blood TCRbeta repertoires that made up the dataset. Nearly every sample came with metadata listing a de-identified subject ID, COVID-19 status, age in years and sex. The samples were drawn from two sources: the first 160 participants of the ongoing ImmuneRACE study, and approximately 1,300 subjects contributed by 6 global collaborators. The material from the prospective study consisted of cDNA or gDNA derived from T cells, B-cell-depleted T cells, or PBMCs. The repertoires were made available in a free public database intended to serve as a resource for research on the immune response to SARS-CoV-2. Where available, HLA class I and class II types were obtained from metadata supplied by the sample provider rather than from assay-based typing.

The immunoSEQ Assay, a bias-controlled multiplex PCR, was used to amplify TCRbeta CDR3 regions from genomic DNA. Per the source publication's procedure: Nucleated cell counts per sample were estimated from amplification of reference gene primers within the assay. To quantify the absolute abundance of each unique TCRbeta CDR3 rearrangement, sequence reads were collapsed and filtered. Productive Simpson clonality was computed per sample as the square root of Simpson's diversity index over productive rearrangements. Sourced from immuneACCESS, this table was stored by TCRdb with only in-frame sequences that have V and J called. A share of the clones is absent; for the studies checked, an unresolved V gene accounts for under half, and the remainder has no known explanation. V, J and clone size reflect that table, while D and trimming were determined from the DNA. For this sample the table gives some 180,000 clones, of which around 90% were detected only once. Around 0.5% of the sample is taken by the ten largest.

The germline V gene gives CDR1 as SGHRS and CDR2 as YFSETQ. Spanning cysteine to phenylalanine, the CDR3 consists of 15 amino acids. Only the CDR3 region is kept as DNA, spanning 45 bases read in frame from base 1. For this chain, trimming is 0 bases at the V end and 3 bases at the J end, and the number of junction bases without a gene match is 2. Collaborating institutions collected whole blood in K2EDTA tubes following their own protocols. For TCRbeta analysis, collaborator samples were shipped as frozen whole blood, as isolated PBMCs, or as DNA extracted from either sample type. Study-wide conclusions, independent of this receptor: Clinical and demographic metadata were provided uncurated, with the amount varying by source and participant.

Sequencing was carried out using peripheral blood. This TCR was recovered from a man aged 50-59 years with acute or convalescent COVID-19. Recombination joined TRBV5-1 with TRBJ1-2; 10 bases in between match TRBD1. The bases read TGCGCCAGCAGCTTGGGGACAGGGGGTGACTATGGCTACACCTTC. Translated, it gives CASSLGTGGDYGYTF.